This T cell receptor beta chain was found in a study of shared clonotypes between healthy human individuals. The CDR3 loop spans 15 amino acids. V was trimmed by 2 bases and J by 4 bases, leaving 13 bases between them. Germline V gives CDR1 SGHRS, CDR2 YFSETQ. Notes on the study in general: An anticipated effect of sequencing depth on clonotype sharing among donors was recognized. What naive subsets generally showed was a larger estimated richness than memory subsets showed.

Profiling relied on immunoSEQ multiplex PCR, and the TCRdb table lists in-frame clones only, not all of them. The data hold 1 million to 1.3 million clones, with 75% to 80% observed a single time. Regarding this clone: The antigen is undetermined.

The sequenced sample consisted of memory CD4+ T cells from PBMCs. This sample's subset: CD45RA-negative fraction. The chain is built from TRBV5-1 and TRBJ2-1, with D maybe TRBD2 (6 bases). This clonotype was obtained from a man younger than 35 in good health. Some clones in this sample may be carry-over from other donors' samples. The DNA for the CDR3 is TGCGCCAGCAGCTTAAGGCGGGACGAATACAATGAGCAGTTCTTC. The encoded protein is CASSLRRDEYNEQFF.